These 13 T cell receptor beta chains share one sample of origin, sequenced in a study of beta chain features in type 1 diabetes. No antigen has been assigned to these receptors. As every portion of the isolated RNA was reverse transcribed, the sequencing read expressed TCRB transcripts. TCRdb keeps only in-frame clones here, not all; method: immunoSEQ multiplex PCR. Of 250,000 to 350,000 clones in the sample, about 13% were seen once. The study, taken as a whole, reports: Moderately but significantly shorter TCRB CDR3s were found in Type 1 diabetes patients in all four CD4+ subsets.

Sequencing was done on a sample of naive CD4+ T cells from blood. The receptors here all came from a young man with type 1 diabetes.

The gene calls are TRBV6-1 and TRBJ2-5; 11 positions match TRBD2. Germline assignment: CDR1 MNHNS and CDR2 SASEGT. The V gene end was trimmed by 5 bases and the J gene end by 4 bases; junction bases not matched to a gene: 6. The CDR3 length is 15 residues. The CDR3 spells CASSSGLAGGETQYF. Written as DNA, the CDR3 is TGTGCCAGCAGTAGCGGTCTAGCGGGAGGAGAGACCCAGTACTTC.

This CDR3 reads CASSLRDYSYNEQFF. The CDR3 nucleotides are TGTGCCAGCAGCCTCCGGGACTATTCCTACAATGAGCAGTTCTTC. V and J are TRBV9 and TRBJ2-1, with 7 bases lining up with TRBD2. This CDR3 is built from 15 residues. V lost 4 bases to trimming and J lost 1 base; unmatched junction nucleotides: 5. Germline V gene data show CDR1 as SGDLS and CDR2 as YYNGEE.

This clone has more than one count but fewer than ten. J is TRBJ1-1 and V is TRBV6-5; D not resolved. Per the germline V gene, CDR1 is MNHEY and CDR2 is SVGAGI. With 3 bases removed from V and 7 bases from J, the gap between germline ends came to 15 bases. The CDR3 spans 14 residues. The CDR3 bases are TGTGCCAGCAGTTATTCACCCCTCGAGAATGAAGCTTTCTTT. This translates into CASSYSPLENEAFF.

This clone was detected only a few times. V and J are TRBV7-3 and TRBJ2-1; TRBD2 matches at 10 bases. The trim removed 5 bases at V and 5 bases at J, leaving 6 bases unmatched. The CDR3 loop spans 15 amino acids. Germline V gene data show CDR1 as SGHTA and CDR2 as FQGTGA. CDR3 in DNA: TGTGCCAGCAGCCCCGGCGGGACTAGCGACAATGAGCAGTTCTTC. This translates into CASSPGGTSDNEQFF.

The J gene is TRBJ1-2, the V gene TRBV29-1, with a tentative D call TRBD1 (6 bases). Germline CDR1 is SQVTM and CDR2 is ANQGSEA. The V gene lost 6 bases and the J gene lost 4 bases, with 18 bases spanning the gap. This CDR3 spans 14 amino acids. CDR3 DNA: TGCAGCGTCAGCCCCGGGACAAGTATCTATGGCTACACCTTC. Translating gives CSVSPGTSIYGYTF. The variable domain in full, completed from reference TRBV29-1 and TRBJ1-2, reads SAVISQKPSRDICQRGTSLTIQCQVDSQVTMMFWYRQQPGQSLTLIATANQGSEATYESGFVIDKFPISRPNLTFSTLTVSNMSPEDSSIYLCSVSPGTSIYGYTFGSGTRLTVV.

The count of this clone is one. V usage is TRBV7-3 and J usage is TRBJ2-1, with a tentative D call TRBD1 (5 bases). Trimming took 5 bases from V and 7 from J, leaving 18 bases between them. The germline gives CDR1 SGHTA, CDR2 FQGTGA. CDR3 length: 15 residues. CDR3: CASSPQGNSGNEQFF. The DNA of the CDR3 is TGTGCCAGCAGCCCCCAGGGCAACTCAGGGAATGAGCAGTTCTTC. Supplemented by reference TRBV7-3 and TRBJ2-1, the full variable domain reads GAGVSQTPSNKVTEKGKYVELRCDPISGHTALYWYRQSLGQGPEFLIYFQGTGAADDSGLPNDRFFAVRPEGSVSTLKIQRTERGDSAVYLCASSPQGNSGNEQFFGPGTRLTVL.

The chain recombines TRBV6-6 with TRBJ2-1, with D possibly TRBD1 on 6 matching bases. This CDR3 has 13 residues. Germline V lookup: CDR1 MNHNY, CDR2 SVGAGI (reference sequence). V lost 6 bases and J lost 3, with 9 bases in between. In nucleotides, the CDR3 is TGTGCCAGCAGGCCGACAGGCTACAATGAGCAGTTCTTC. This encodes CASRPTGYNEQFF.

The genes are TRBV10-3 and TRBJ2-7, with 8 positions matching TRBD2. The V and J ends lost 5 bases and 3 bases, in that order; junction bases with no gene match: 6. CDR3 size: 14 residues. Germline loops: CDR1 ENHRY, CDR2 SYGVKD. CDR3 in DNA: TGTGCCATCAGTAGCGGGAGTAAGGACTACGAGCAGTACTTC. Amino acids: CAISSGSKDYEQYF.

This clone was picked up a small number of times. The rearrangement links TRBV6-6 to TRBJ1-1, with D unresolved. CDR1 is MNHNY and CDR2 is SVGAGI in the germline V gene (reference sequence). Trimming shortened V by 4 bases and J by 4 bases, and 13 bases separated the two germline ends. This CDR3 is built from 14 residues. The CDR3 nucleotides read TGTGCCAGCAGTTCCCTATCGCCGGGCACTGAAGCTTTCTTT. It encodes CASSSLSPGTEAFF.

This clone was detected only a few times. This rearrangement joins TRBV11-1 to TRBJ1-1; D uncertain. Germline lookup yields CDR1 SGHAT and CDR2 FQDESV (reference sequence). Trimming removed 7 bases from V and 0 bases from J, with 15 bases in between. The CDR3 totals 15 residues. CDR3: CASNPPGELNTEAFF. In DNA, the CDR3 is TGTGCCAGCAACCCACCCGGAGAATTGAACACTGAAGCTTTCTTT.

The chain carries TRBV30 and TRBJ2-1; 11 positions match TRBD2. Germline CDR1 GTSNPN, CDR2 SVGIG (reference sequence). With V trimmed by 8 bases and J by 4 bases, 7 bases remained unmatched. This CDR3 has 14 residues. DNA of the CDR3: TGTGCCCTCACCGGGACTAGCGGATACAATGAGCAGTTCTTC. It yields the protein CALTGTSGYNEQFF.

This chain joins TRBV9 and TRBJ2-3, with D perhaps matching TRBD2 (6 bases). Germline V gene lookup returns CDR1 SGDLS and CDR2 YYNGEE. V lost 6 bases to trimming and J lost 0 bases, with 14 bases between them. The CDR3 contains 15 residues. CDR3 residues: CASNRDFSSTDTQYF. The CDR3 coding sequence is TGTGCCAGCAACCGGGACTTCTCAAGCACAGATACGCAGTATTTT.

The chain joins TRBV15 to TRBJ1-4, with TRBD1 identical over 9 bases. Per germline, CDR1 LNHNV and CDR2 YYDKDF (reference sequence). V trimming: 5 bases; J trimming: 6 bases; junction bases outside the gene matches: 4. This CDR3 has 14 amino acids. In DNA form, the CDR3 reads TGTGCCACCAGCCAGGACAGGGGATATGAAAAACTGTTTTTT. The encoded protein is CATSQDRGYEKLFF.